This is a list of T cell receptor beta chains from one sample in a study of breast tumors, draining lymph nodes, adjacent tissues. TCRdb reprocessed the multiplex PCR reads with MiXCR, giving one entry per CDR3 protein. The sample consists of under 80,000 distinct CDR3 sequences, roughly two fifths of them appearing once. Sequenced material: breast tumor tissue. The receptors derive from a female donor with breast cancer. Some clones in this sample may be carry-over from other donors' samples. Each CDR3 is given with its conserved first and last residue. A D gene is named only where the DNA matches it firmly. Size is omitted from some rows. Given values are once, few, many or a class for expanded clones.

CDR3 protein: CSVGTGNYGYTF
CDR3 DNA: TGCAGCGTTGGGACAGGGAACTATGGCTACACCTTC
V gene: TRBV29-1
D gene: TRBD1
clone size: .
CDR3 length: 12
J gene: TRBJ1-2

CDR3 protein: CASSLLRGGNTIYF
CDR3 DNA: TGTGCCAGCAGCTTATTACGAGGTGGAAACACCATATATTTT
V gene: TRBV7-9
D gene: .
clone size: many
CDR3 length: 14
J gene: TRBJ1-3

CDR3 protein: CSGAPEGGWETQYF
CDR3 DNA: TGCAGCGGTGCTCCGGAGGGAGGATGGGAGACCCAGTACTTC
V gene: TRBV29-1
D gene: .
clone size: medium-sized
CDR3 length: 14
J gene: TRBJ2-5

CDR3 protein: CSARLGDPVYGYTF
CDR3 DNA: TGCAGTGCTAGGTTGGGGGATCCTGTATATGGCTACACCTTC
V gene: TRBV20-1
D gene: .
clone size: many
CDR3 length: 14
J gene: TRBJ1-2

CDR3 protein: CASSARTGGTNEKLFF
CDR3 DNA: TGTGCCAGTAGTGCACGGACCGGGGGCACTAATGAAAAACTGTTTTTT
V gene: TRBV19
D gene: .
clone size: .
CDR3 length: 16
J gene: TRBJ1-4

CDR3 protein: CACLSGGGSPLHF
CDR3 DNA: TGTGCCTGTCTTAGTGGGGGCGGTTCACCCCTCCACTTT
V gene: TRBV30
D gene: .
clone size: .
CDR3 length: 13
J gene: TRBJ1-6

CDR3 protein: CASSLITSGRASFGELFF
CDR3 DNA: TGTGCCAGCAGTTTGATTACTAGCGGGAGGGCCTCCTTCGGGGAGCTGTTTTTT
V gene: TRBV27
D gene: TRBD2
clone size: few
CDR3 length: 18
J gene: TRBJ2-2

CDR3 protein: CSVERGSGELFF
CDR3 DNA: TGCAGCGTTGAAAGGGGGTCCGGGGAGCTGTTTTTT
V gene: TRBV29-1
D gene: .
clone size: many
CDR3 length: 12
J gene: TRBJ2-2

CDR3 protein: CASSFISNSDTQYF
CDR3 DNA: TGTGCCAGCAGCTTTATTAGTAATTCAGATACGCAGTATTTT
V gene: TRBV7-9
D gene: .
clone size: many
CDR3 length: 14
J gene: TRBJ2-3

CDR3 protein: CATSRAGQGETQYF
CDR3 DNA: TGTGCCACCAGCAGAGCGGGACAGGGGGAGACCCAGTACTTC
V gene: TRBV15
D gene: TRBD1
clone size: many
CDR3 length: 14
J gene: TRBJ2-5

CDR3 protein: CASSLKTTDTQYF
CDR3 DNA: TGTGCCAGCAGCTTGAAGACCACAGATACGCAGTATTTT
V gene: TRBV7-9
D gene: .
clone size: many
CDR3 length: 13
J gene: TRBJ2-3

CDR3 protein: CASSLATTGGGETQYF
CDR3 DNA: TGTGCCAGCAGCTTGGCCACTACCGGGGGGGGAGAGACCCAGTACTTC
V gene: TRBV5-8
D gene: TRBD2
clone size: .
CDR3 length: 16
J gene: TRBJ2-5

CDR3 protein: CSVVPRSPYNEQLF
CDR3 DNA: TGCAGCGTTGTTCCCAGGTCCCCCTACAATGAGCAGTTGTTC
V gene: TRBV29-1
D gene: .
clone size: .
CDR3 length: 14
J gene: TRBJ2-1

CDR3 protein: CASSLGQPNTGELFF
CDR3 DNA: TGTGCCAGCAGTTTAGGGCAACCGAACACCGGGGAGCTGTTTTTT
V gene: TRBV12-3/TRBV12-4
D gene: .
clone size: many
CDR3 length: 15
J gene: TRBJ2-2

CDR3 protein: CASSPRVLQPQHF
CDR3 DNA: TGTGCCAGCAGCCCCAGGGTTCTCCAGCCCCAGCATTTT
V gene: TRBV7-2
D gene: .
clone size: .
CDR3 length: 13
J gene: TRBJ1-5

CDR3 protein: CASSSGTNEKLFF
CDR3 DNA: TGTGCCAGCAGCTCCGGGACTAATGAAAAACTGTTTTTT
V gene: TRBV7-3
D gene: .
clone size: .
CDR3 length: 13
J gene: TRBJ1-4

CDR3 protein: CASSLALGGEYNEQFF
CDR3 DNA: TGTGCCAGCAGCTTAGCGCTTGGCGGGGAGTACAATGAGCAGTTCTTC
V gene: TRBV11-1
D gene: .
clone size: many
CDR3 length: 16
J gene: TRBJ2-1